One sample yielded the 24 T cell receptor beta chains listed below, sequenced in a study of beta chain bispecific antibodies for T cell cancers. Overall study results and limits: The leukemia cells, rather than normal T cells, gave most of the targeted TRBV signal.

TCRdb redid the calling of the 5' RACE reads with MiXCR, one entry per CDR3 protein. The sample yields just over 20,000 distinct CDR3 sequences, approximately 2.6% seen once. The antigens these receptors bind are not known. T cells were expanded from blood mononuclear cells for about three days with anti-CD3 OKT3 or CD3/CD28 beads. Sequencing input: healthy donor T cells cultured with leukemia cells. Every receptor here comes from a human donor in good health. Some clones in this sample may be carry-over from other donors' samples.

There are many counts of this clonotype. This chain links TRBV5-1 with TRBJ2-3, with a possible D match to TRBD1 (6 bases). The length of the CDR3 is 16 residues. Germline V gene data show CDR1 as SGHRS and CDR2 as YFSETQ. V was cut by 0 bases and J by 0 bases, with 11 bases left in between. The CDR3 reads CASSLGAGTSTDTQYF. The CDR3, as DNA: TGCGCCAGCAGCTTGGGGGCCGGGACAAGCACAGATACGCAGTATTTT. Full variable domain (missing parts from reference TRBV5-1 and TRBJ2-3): KAGVTQTPRYLIKTRGQQVTLSCSPISGHRSVSWYQQTPGQGLQFLFEYFSETQRNKGNFPGRFSGRQFSNSRSEMNVSTLELGDSALYLCASSLGAGTSTDTQYFGPGTRLTVL.

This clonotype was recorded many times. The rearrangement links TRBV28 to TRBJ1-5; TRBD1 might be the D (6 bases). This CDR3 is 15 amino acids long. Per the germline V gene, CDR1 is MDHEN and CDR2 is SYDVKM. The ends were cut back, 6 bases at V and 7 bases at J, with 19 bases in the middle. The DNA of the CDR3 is TGTGCCAGCAGACTCCTACGGGGAGGGGGACAGCCCCAGCATTTT. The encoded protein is CASRLLRGGGQPQHF.

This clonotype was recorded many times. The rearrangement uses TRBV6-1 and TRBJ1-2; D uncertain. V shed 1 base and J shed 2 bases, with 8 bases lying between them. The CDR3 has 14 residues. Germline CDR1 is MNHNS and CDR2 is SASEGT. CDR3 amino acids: CASSEGQLNYGYTF. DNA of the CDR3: TGTGCCAGCAGTGAAGGGCAGCTAAACTATGGCTACACCTTC.

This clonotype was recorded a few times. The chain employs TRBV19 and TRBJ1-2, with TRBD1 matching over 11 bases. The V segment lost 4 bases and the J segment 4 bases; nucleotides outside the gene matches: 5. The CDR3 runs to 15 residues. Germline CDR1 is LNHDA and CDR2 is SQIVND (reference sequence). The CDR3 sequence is CASSTGTGGTYGYTF. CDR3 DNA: TGTGCCAGTAGTACCGGGACAGGGGGGACCTATGGCTACACCTTC.

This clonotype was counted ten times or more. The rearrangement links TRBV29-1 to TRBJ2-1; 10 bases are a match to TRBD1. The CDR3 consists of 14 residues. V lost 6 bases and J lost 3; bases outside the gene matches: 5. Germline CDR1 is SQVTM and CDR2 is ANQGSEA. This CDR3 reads CSVETGGIYNEQFF. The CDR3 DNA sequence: TGCAGCGTGGAGACAGGGGGCATCTACAATGAGCAGTTCTTC.

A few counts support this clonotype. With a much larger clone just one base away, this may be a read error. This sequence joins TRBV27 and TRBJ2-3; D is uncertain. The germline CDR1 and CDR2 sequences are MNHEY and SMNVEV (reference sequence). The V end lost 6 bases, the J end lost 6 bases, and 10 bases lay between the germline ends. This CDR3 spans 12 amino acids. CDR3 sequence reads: CASSDASDTQYF. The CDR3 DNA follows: TGTGCCAGCAGCGACGCATCCGATACGCAGTATTTT.

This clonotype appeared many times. Written as DNA, the CDR3 is TGTGCCAGCAGCCAAGCTCGAGACAGGAACACTGAAGCTTTCTTT. Translated: CASSQARDRNTEAFF. The chain recombines TRBV14 with TRBJ1-1; possible D gene TRBD1, 5 bases. The CDR3 spans 15 residues. The V gene's germline CDR1 is SGHDN and CDR2 FVKESK. V was cut by 1 base and J by 1 base, with 10 bases left in between.

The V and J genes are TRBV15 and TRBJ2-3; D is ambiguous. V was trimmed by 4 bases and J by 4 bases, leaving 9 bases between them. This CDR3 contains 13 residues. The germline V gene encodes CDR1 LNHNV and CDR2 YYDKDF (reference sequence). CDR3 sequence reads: CATSTRFSDTQYF. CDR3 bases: TGTGCCACCAGCACGAGGTTCTCAGATACGCAGTATTTT.

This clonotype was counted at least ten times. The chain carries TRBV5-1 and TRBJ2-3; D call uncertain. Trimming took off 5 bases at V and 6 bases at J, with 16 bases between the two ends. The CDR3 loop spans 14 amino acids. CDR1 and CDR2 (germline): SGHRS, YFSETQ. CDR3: CASRLGPLEDTQYF. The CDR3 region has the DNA TGCGCCAGCAGGCTTGGCCCCCTGGAGGATACGCAGTATTTT.

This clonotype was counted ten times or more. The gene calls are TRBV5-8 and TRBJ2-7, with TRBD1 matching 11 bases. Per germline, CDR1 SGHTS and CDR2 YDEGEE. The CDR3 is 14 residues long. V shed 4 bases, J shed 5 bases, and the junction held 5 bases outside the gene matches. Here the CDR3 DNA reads TGTGCCAGCAGCATGGGACAGGGGGTTGACGAGCAGTACTTC. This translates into CASSMGQGVDEQYF.

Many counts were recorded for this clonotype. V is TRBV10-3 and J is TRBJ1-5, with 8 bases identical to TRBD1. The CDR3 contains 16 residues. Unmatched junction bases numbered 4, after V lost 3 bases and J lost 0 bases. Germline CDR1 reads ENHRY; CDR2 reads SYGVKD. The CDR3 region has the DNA TGTGCCATCAGTGAACCGACAGGGGATAGCAATCAGCCCCAGCATTTT. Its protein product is CAISEPTGDSNQPQHF.

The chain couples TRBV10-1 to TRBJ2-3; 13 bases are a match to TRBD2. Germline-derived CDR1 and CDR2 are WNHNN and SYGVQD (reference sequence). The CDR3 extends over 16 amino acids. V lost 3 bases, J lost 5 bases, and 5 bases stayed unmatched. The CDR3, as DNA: TGCGCCAGCAGTGACCATGGACTAGCGGGGGAAGATACGCAGTATTTT. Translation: CASSDHGLAGEDTQYF.

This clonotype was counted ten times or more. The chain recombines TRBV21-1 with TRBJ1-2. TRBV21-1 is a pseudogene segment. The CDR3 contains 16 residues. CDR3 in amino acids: CASSKEVFTANYGYTF. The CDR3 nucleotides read TGTGCCAGCAGCAAAGAGGTGTTCACAGCTAACTATGGCTACACCTTC.

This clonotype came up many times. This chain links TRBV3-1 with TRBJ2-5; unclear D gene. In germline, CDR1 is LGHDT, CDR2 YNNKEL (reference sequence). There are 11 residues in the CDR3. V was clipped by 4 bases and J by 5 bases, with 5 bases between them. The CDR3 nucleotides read TGTGCCAGCAGCCGACGGGAGACCCAGTACTTC. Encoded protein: CASSRRETQYF.

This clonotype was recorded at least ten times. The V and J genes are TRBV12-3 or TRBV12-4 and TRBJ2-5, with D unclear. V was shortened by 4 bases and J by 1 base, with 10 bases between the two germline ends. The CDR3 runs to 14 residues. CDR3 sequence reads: CASSSLPFQETQYF. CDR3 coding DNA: TGTGCCAGCAGTTCCCTCCCCTTCCAAGAGACCCAGTACTTC.

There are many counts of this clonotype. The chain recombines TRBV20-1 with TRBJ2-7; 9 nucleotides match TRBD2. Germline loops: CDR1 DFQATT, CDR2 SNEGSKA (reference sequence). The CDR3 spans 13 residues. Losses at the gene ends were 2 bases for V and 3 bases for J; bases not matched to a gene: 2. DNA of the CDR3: TGCAGTGCTAGAAATAGCGGGGGCTACGAGCAGTACTTC. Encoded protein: CSARNSGGYEQYF.

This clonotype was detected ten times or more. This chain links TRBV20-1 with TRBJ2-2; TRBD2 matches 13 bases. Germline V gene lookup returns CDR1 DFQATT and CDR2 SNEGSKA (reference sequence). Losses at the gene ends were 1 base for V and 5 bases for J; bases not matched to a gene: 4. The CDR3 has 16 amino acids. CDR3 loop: CSARGTSGGWTGELFF. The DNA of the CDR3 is TGCAGTGCTAGAGGGACTAGCGGGGGTTGGACCGGGGAGCTGTTTTTT.

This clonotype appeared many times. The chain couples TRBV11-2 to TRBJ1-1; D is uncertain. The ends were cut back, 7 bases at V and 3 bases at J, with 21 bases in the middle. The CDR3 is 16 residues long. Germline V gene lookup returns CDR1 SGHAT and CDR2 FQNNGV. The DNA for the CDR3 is TGTGCCAGCACCATCCGTGACCTGGGATGGGACACTGAAGCTTTCTTT. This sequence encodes CASTIRDLGWDTEAFF.

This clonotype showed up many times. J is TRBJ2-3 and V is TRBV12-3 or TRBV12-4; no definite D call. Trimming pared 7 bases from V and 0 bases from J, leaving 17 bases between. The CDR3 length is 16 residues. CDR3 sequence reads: CASTNFPGNSTDTQYF. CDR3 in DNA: TGTGCCAGCACTAACTTCCCAGGAAATAGCACAGATACGCAGTATTTT.

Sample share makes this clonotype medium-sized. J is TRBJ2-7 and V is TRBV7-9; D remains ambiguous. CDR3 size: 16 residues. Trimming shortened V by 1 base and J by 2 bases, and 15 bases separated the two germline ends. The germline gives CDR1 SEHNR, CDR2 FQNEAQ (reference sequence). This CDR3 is CASSLEFSQRPYEQYF. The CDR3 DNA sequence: TGTGCCAGCAGCTTAGAATTTTCTCAGCGACCCTACGAGCAGTACTTC.

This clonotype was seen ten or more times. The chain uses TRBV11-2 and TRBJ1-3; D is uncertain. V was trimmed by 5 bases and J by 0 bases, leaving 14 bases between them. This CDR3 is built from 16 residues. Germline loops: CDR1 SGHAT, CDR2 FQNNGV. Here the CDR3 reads CASSPRPGFSGNTIYF. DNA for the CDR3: TGTGCCAGCAGCCCACGTCCGGGGTTCTCTGGAAACACCATATATTTT.

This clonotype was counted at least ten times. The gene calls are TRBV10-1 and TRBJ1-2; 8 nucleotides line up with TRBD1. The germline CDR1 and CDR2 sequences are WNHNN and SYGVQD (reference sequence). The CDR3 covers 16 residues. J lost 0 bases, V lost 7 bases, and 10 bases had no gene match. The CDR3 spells CASTTLKDRANYGYTF. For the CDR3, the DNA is TGCGCCAGCACCACACTCAAGGACAGGGCTAACTATGGCTACACCTTC.

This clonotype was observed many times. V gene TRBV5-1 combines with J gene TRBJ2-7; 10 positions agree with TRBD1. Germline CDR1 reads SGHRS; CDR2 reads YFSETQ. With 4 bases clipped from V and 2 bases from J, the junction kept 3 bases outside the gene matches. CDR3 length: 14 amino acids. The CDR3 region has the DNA TGCGCCAGCAGCCATGGGACAGGGGCCTACGAGCAGTACTTC. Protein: CASSHGTGAYEQYF. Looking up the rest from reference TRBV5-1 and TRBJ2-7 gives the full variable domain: KAGVTQTPRYLIKTRGQQVTLSCSPISGHRSVSWYQQTPGQGLQFLFEYFSETQRNKGNFPGRFSGRQFSNSRSEMNVSTLELGDSALYLCASSHGTGAYEQYFGPGTRLTVT.

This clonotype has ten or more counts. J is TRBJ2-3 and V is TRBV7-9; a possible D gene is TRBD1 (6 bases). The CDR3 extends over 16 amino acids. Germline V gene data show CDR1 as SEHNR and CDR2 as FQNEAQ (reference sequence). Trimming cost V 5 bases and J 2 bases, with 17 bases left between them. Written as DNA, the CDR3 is TGTGCCAGCAGCCCTGTTGGGGACATCTACACAGATACGCAGTATTTT. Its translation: CASSPVGDIYTDTQYF.